Listed below are T cell receptor beta chains from one sample, sequenced in a study of tissue T cells after allogeneic stem cell transplantation. Some clones are missing from TCRdb's copy, which holds only in-frame ones; the method was immunoSEQ multiplex PCR. This sample has some 1,500 clones, with approximately 81% found just once. Source: spleen tissue, taken at autopsy. All receptors come from a male patient between 35 and 70 years old with steroid-refractory graft-versus-host disease after an allogeneic stem cell transplant. These T cells may partly come from the graft donor. Each CDR3 is given without its conserved first and last residue. The order of the fields is V gene, CDR3 protein.

v_call: TRBV9
cdr3_aa: ASSETGVDFYEQY

v_call: TRBV28
cdr3_aa: ASTLTGFNNEQF

v_call: TRBV7-9
cdr3_aa: ASSLGFGGNQPQH

v_call: TRBV10-3
cdr3_aa: AISESELTVGTEAF

v_call: TRBV5-1
cdr3_aa: ASSLAETREQY

v_call: TRBV7-6
cdr3_aa: ASSLEGDLYNEQF

v_call: TRBV5-5
cdr3_aa: ASSLSGRAMAEAF

v_call: TRBV4-3
cdr3_aa: ASSQESGGGYTNYGYT

v_call: TRBV19
cdr3_aa: ASSIGQPQF

v_call: TRBV6-6
cdr3_aa: ASGQVYTGELF

v_call: TRBV5-1
cdr3_aa: ASSLLALQETQY

v_call: TRBV6-6
cdr3_aa: ASSDWDRGRNGYT

v_call: TRBV7-2
cdr3_aa: ASRTSDGPYEQY

v_call: TRBV13
cdr3_aa: ASSLSSASYNEQF

v_call: TRBV9
cdr3_aa: ASSPRLGETQY

v_call: TRBV9
cdr3_aa: ASSVEVRANANTGELF

v_call: TRBV14
cdr3_aa: ASGPAYEQY

v_call: TRBV13
cdr3_aa: ASSRSRGVYSNQPQH

v_call: TRBV9
cdr3_aa: ASSTGLAGAETQY

v_call: TRBV5-1
cdr3_aa: ASNQLMGDEQF

v_call: TRBV4-3
cdr3_aa: ASSQNLAGSTDTQY

v_call: TRBV4-1
cdr3_aa: ASSQDGGAHGNTIY

v_call: TRBV7-9
cdr3_aa: ASSLVRGEKLF

v_call: TRBV4-1
cdr3_aa: ASSQDRGTGELF

v_call: TRBV12-3/TRBV12-4
cdr3_aa: ASSPPAF

v_call: TRBV19
cdr3_aa: ASSTGLAAYTDTQY

v_call: TRBV14
cdr3_aa: ASSKNQGETQY

v_call: TRBV7-9
cdr3_aa: ASSLESGALTDTQY

v_call: TRBV4-3
cdr3_aa: ASSQDRGGPQETQY

v_call: TRBV2
cdr3_aa: ASSDRAVNTEAF

v_call: TRBV10-3
cdr3_aa: AISDLPGLAGGPYTGELF

v_call: TRBV27
cdr3_aa: ASSPRGLHQPQH

v_call: TRBV30
cdr3_aa: AWRPRDSNTGELF

v_call: TRBV11-2
cdr3_aa: ASSLGDRGYAEAF

v_call: TRBV21-1
cdr3_aa: ASSKATVPDGNTIY

v_call: TRBV5-4
cdr3_aa: ASSLTGGNEQF

v_call: TRBV9
cdr3_aa: ASSVEVRGETQY

v_call: TRBV9
cdr3_aa: ASSVAGQSYSYEQY

v_call: TRBV7-9
cdr3_aa: ALDREGYEQY

v_call: TRBV7-9
cdr3_aa: ASSLVDGQETQY

v_call: TRBV30
cdr3_aa: AWREGRYEQY

v_call: TRBV3-1/TRBV3-2
cdr3_aa: ASSPRLAGATNTGELF

v_call: TRBV10-3
cdr3_aa: AISETGGAYNEQF

v_call: TRBV18
cdr3_aa: ASSRGQSENSPLH

v_call: TRBV18
cdr3_aa: ASSQQFSTDTQY

v_call: TRBV4-1
cdr3_aa: ASSQEELRAAEAF

v_call: TRBV30
cdr3_aa: AWSLGGDGFSNQPQH

v_call: TRBV6-1
cdr3_aa: ASSEFAVPTDTQY

v_call: TRBV9
cdr3_aa: ASSASGGYNQPQH

v_call: TRBV7-8
cdr3_aa: ASSLVRGTGASETQY

v_call: TRBV2
cdr3_aa: ASRPGGSYGYT

v_call: TRBV7-8
cdr3_aa: ASIDGQGLNTEAF

v_call: TRBV25-1
cdr3_aa: ASRTPNTGELF

v_call: TRBV24-1
cdr3_aa: ATAGLAGSFTDTQY

v_call: TRBV30
cdr3_aa: AWSGTGVFYGYT

v_call: TRBV11-2
cdr3_aa: ASSLLPGEAF

v_call: TRBV5-1
cdr3_aa: ASSLGGGQY

v_call: TRBV7-9
cdr3_aa: ASSLMSLRSGNTIY

v_call: TRBV4-3
cdr3_aa: ASSLRSGGLTDTQY

v_call: TRBV10-3
cdr3_aa: AISESTMDFGYGYT